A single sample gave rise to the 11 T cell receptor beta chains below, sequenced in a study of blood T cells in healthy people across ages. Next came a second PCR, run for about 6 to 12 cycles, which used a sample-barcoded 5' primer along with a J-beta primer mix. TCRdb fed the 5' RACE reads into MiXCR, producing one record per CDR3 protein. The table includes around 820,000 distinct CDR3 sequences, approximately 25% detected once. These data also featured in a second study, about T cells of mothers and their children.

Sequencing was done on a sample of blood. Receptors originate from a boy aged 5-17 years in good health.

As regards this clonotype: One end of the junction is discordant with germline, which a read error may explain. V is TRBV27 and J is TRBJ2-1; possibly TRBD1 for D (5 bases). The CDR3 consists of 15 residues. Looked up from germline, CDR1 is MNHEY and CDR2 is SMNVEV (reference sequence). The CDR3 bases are TGTGCTAGCAGTTTATGGGGCGGATCCTACAATGAGCAGTTCTTC. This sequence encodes CASSLWGGSYNEQFF.

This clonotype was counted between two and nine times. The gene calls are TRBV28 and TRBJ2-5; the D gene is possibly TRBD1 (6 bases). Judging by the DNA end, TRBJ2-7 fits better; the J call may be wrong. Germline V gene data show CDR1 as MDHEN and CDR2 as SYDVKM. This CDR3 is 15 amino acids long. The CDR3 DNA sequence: TGTGCCAGCCCACCCAGTACAGGGAGCTCCTACGAGCAGTACTTC. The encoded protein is CASPPSTGSSYEQYF.

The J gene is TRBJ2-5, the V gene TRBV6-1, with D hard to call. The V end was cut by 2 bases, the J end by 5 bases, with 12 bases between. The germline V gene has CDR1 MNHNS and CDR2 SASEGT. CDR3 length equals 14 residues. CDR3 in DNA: TGTGCCAGCAGTGAACACGCAGCCACGGAGACCCAGTACTTC. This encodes CASSEHAATETQYF.

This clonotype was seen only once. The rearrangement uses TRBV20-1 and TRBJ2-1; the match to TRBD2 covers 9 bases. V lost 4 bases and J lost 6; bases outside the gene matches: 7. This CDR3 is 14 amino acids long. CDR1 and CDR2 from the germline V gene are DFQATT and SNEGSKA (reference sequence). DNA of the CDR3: TGCAGTGCTATCCGGGGACTAGCCGGCAATGAGCAGTTCTTC. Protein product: CSAIRGLAGNEQFF.

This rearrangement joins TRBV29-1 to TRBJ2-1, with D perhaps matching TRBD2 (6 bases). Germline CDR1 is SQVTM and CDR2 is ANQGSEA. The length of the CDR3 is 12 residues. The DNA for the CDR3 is TGCAGTGGTGGGACTTATTCGTACGAGCAGTTCTTC. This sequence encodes CSGGTYSYEQFF.

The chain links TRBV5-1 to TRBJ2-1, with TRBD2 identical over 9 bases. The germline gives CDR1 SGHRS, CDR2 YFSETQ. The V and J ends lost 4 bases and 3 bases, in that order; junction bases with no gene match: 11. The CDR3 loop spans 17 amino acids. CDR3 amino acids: CASSLLPGSGGYNEQFF. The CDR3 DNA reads TGCGCCAGCAGCCTCCTTCCGGGTAGCGGGGGCTACAATGAGCAGTTCTTC.

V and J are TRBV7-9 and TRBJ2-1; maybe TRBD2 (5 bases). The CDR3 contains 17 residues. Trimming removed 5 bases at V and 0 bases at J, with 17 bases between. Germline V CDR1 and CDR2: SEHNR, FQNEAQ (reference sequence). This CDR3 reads CASSLPRTGSSYNEQFF. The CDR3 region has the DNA TGTGCCAGCAGCCTTCCCCGGACTGGAAGCTCCTACAATGAGCAGTTCTTC.

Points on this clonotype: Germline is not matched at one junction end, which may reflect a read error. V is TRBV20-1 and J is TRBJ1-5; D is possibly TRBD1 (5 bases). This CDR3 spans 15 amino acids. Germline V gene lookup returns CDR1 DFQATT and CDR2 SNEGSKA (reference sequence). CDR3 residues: CSARDTGRINQPQHF. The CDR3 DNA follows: TGCAGTGCTAGAGACACGGGACGGATTAATCAGCCCCAGCACTTT.

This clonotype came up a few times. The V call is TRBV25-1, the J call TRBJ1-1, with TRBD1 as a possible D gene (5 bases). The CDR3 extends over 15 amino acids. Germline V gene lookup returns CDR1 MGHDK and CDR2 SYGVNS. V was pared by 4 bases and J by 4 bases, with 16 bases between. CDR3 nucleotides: TGTGCCAGCAGTGCCCCCAGACCGGGGCCCACTGAAGCTTTCTTT. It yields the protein CASSAPRPGPTEAFF.

The CDR3 is CASSSKLPNEQFF. The CDR3 nucleotides read TGTGCCAGCAGCTCCAAATTGCCCAATGAGCAGTTCTTC. V usage is TRBV7-9 and J usage is TRBJ2-1; D unresolved. The V end was cut by 4 bases, the J end by 6 bases, with 10 bases between. This CDR3 contains 13 residues. Germline V gives CDR1 SEHNR, CDR2 FQNEAQ (reference sequence).

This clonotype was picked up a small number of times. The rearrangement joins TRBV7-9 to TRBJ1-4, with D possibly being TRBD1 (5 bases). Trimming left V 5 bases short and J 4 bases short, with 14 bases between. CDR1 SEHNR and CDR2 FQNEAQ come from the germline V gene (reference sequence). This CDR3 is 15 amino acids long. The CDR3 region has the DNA TGTGCCAGCAGCCCGAAAGGGGCGAATAATGAAAAACTGTTTTTT. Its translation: CASSPKGANNEKLFF.